The 29 T cell receptor beta chains below come from one sample, sequenced in a study of T cell therapy product for transplant patients. Sample label represents: around 22 nM rapamycin added during CMV-specific T-cell product expansion (Rapa-TCP). The label indicates: CMVpp65/IE-1-reactive T cells enriched by IFNgamma capture and expanded in vitro. PBMCs were stimulated for 6 hours with overlapping CMV pp65 and IE-1 peptide pools at 0.5 ug/ml each. Cells producing IFNgamma after CMV stimulation were positively selected by IFNgamma secretion assay. The enriched IFNgamma+ cells were cultured 21 days on irradiated autologous feeders with either IL-7/IL-15 or IL-2. Some clones are missing from TCRdb's copy, which holds only in-frame ones; the method was immunoSEQ multiplex PCR. The repertoire has about 1,100 clones, about 50% of them found once; the top ten carry around 34%. These receptors have no known antigen.

Sequenced: a sorted cell population cultured from PBMCs. Receptors were obtained from an adult in good health.

CDR3 DNA: TGCGCCAGCAGCTTGGCGGCAGGGGAGTCCTATAATTCACCCCTCCACTTT. Its protein is CASSLAAGESYNSPLHF. The rearrangement uses TRBV5-1 and TRBJ1-6; D is perhaps TRBD1 (6 bases). The germline gives CDR1 SGHRS, CDR2 YFSETQ. There are 17 residues in the CDR3. V was trimmed by 0 bases and J by 1 base, leaving 11 bases between them.

V usage is TRBV6-7 and J usage is TRBJ1-1; tentatively, D is TRBD1 (6 bases). TRBV6-7 is recorded as an ORF, its role being uncertain. Trimming stripped 5 bases from V and 12 bases from J, with 13 bases between. The CDR3 has 11 residues. CDR3 sequence reads: CASSHRAGPFF. The CDR3 DNA follows: TGTGCCAGCAGTCACAGGGCTGGCCCTTTCTTT.

The chain has TRBV7-2 and TRBJ2-7, with no clear D. This CDR3 region has 14 residues. The V end lost 5 bases, the J end lost 0 bases, and 11 bases lay between the germline ends. Looked up from germline, CDR1 is SGHTA and CDR2 is FQGNSA. The CDR3 DNA is TGTGCCAGCAGCCTTCGTTTCAGCTCCTACGAGCAGTACTTC. Translating it yields CASSLRFSSYEQYF. Complete variable domain (other parts from reference TRBV7-2 and TRBJ2-7): GAGVSQSPSNKVTEKGKDVELRCDPISGHTALYWYRQSLGQGLEFLIYFQGNSAPDKSGLPSDRFSAERTGGSVSTLTIQRTQQEDSAVYLCASSLRFSSYEQYFGPGTRLTVT.

V gene TRBV4-1 combines with J gene TRBJ1-2; D might be TRBD1 (5 bases). The germline V and J ends were trimmed by 3 bases and 0 bases, with 17 bases remaining between them. Germline V CDR1 and CDR2: MGHRA, YSYEKL. CDR3 length equals 17 residues. The CDR3 nucleotides are TGCGCCAGCAGCCACTTGGAGCCCGGGGCCGCTAACTATGGCTACACCTTC. It yields the protein CASSHLEPGAANYGYTF.

The V call is TRBV6-1, the J call TRBJ2-5; D not resolved. The CDR3 contains 13 residues. V was shortened by 8 bases and J by 3 bases, with 13 bases between the two germline ends. CDR1 is MNHNS and CDR2 is SASEGT in the germline V gene. CDR3 sequence (DNA): TGTGCCAGCTGTAGGGCCCTGAAAGAGACCCAGTACTTC. Its translation: CASCRALKETQYF.

This clone has a handful of counts. The CDR3 region has the DNA TGTGCCAGCAGCCTCGGGACCGAAAATGAAGCTTTCTTT. Translating gives CASSLGTENEAFF. V usage is TRBV7-2 and J usage is TRBJ1-1; weak D call: TRBD1 (5 bases). Germline V gives CDR1 SGHTA, CDR2 FQGNSA. Between the trimmed V and J ends, which lost 5 bases and 7 bases, there was a span of 14 bases. The CDR3 has 13 residues.

The chain's CDR3 is CASSSTILTGDMFF. The CDR3, as DNA: TGTGCCAGCAGCTCAACTATCTTGACAGGGGATATGTTCTTC. The chain employs TRBV7-2 and TRBJ2-1, with 8 nucleotides matching TRBD1. Germline V gene lookup returns CDR1 SGHTA and CDR2 FQGNSA. Trimming at V came to 4 bases and at J to 15 bases, leaving 14 bases not matched to a gene. The CDR3 has 14 amino acids.

By sample fraction, this clone is large. The V gene is TRBV14, the J gene TRBJ2-1; D is tentatively TRBD1 or TRBD2 (6 bases each). The CDR3 extends over 14 amino acids. Trimming pared 4 bases from V and 2 bases from J, leaving 9 bases between. Looked up from germline, CDR1 is SGHDN and CDR2 is FVKESK. Here the CDR3 reads CASSPGATYNEQFF. CDR3 DNA: TGTGCCAGCAGCCCGGGGGCCACCTACAATGAGCAGTTCTTC.

The gene calls are TRBV7-2 and TRBJ1-5; weak D call: TRBD1 (5 bases). Trimming left V 5 bases short and J 9 bases short, with 23 bases between. CDR1 is SGHTA, CDR2 FQGNSA, per germline. The CDR3 is 16 residues long. CDR3 sequence reads: CASSPGGTAGLGPQHF. The CDR3 nucleotides are TGTGCCAGCAGCCCGGGAGGGACGGCGGGGTTGGGGCCCCAGCATTTT.

This clone showed up just once. The J gene is TRBJ2-7, the V gene TRBV27; TRBD2 matches 15 bases. The germline V gene encodes CDR1 MNHEY and CDR2 SMNVEV (reference sequence). This CDR3 region has 19 residues. Trimming cost V 0 bases and J 3 bases; bases outside gene matches: 9. CDR3 nucleotides: TGTGCCAGCAGTTTATCCTTCTCCGGGACTAGCGGGGGGAACTACGAGCAGTACTTC. Translation gives CASSLSFSGTSGGNYEQYF.

This clone is medium-sized by share. The V and J genes are TRBV7-3 and TRBJ2-2; 9 bases map to TRBD2. This CDR3 comprises 15 residues. The germline gives CDR1 SGHTA, CDR2 FQGTGA. V lost 9 bases to trimming and J lost 5 bases; unmatched junction nucleotides: 10. The CDR3 region is CASSPGLARTGELFF. CDR3 DNA: TGTGCCAGTTCCCCGGGACTAGCAAGGACCGGGGAGCTGTTTTTT.

The chain couples TRBV7-2 to TRBJ2-5; 8 nucleotides line up with TRBD2. J gave up 7 bases and V 4 bases, and 5 bases lay outside the gene matches. Germline CDR1 and CDR2: SGHTA and FQGNSA. This CDR3 contains 13 residues. CDR3 bases: TGTGCCAGCAGCTCTCGGGAGGGCGCGACCCAGTACTTC. Amino acids: CASSSREGATQYF.

The chain couples TRBV7-2 to TRBJ1-4; 7 bases are shared with TRBD1. Per the germline V gene, CDR1 is SGHTA and CDR2 is FQGNSA. The J segment lost 7 bases and the V segment lost 0 bases, leaving 5 bases of the junction unmatched. This CDR3 spans 15 amino acids. The DNA of the CDR3 is TGTGCCAGCAGCTTAGCGGGACAGAGAGGTGAAAAACTGTTTTTT. Encoded protein: CASSLAGQRGEKLFF. The full variable domain, in which reference TRBV7-2 and TRBJ1-4 provide the parts outside the CDR3, is GAGVSQSPSNKVTEKGKDVELRCDPISGHTALYWYRQSLGQGLEFLIYFQGNSAPDKSGLPSDRFSAERTGGSVSTLTIQRTQQEDSAVYLCASSLAGQRGEKLFFGSGTQLSVL.

This chain links TRBV6-4 with TRBJ2-2; tentative D call: TRBD2 (5 bases). The length of the CDR3 is 17 residues. Germline V CDR1 and CDR2: MRHNA, SNTAGT. The germline V and J ends were trimmed by 0 bases and 6 bases, with 17 bases remaining between them. CDR3 residues: CASSDSFGSEGSGELFF. The CDR3 DNA reads as TGTGCCAGCAGTGACTCGTTTGGTAGTGAGGGATCCGGGGAGCTGTTTTTT.

J is TRBJ1-2 and V is TRBV6-5; no clear D gene. This CDR3 region has 14 residues. Germline assignment: CDR1 MNHEY and CDR2 SVGAGI. V was trimmed by 3 bases and J by 6 bases, leaving 14 bases between them. The CDR3 DNA is TGTGCCAGCAGTTATTCACTGGGGTTTAATGGCTACACCTTC. This codes for CASSYSLGFNGYTF.

As to this clone: Compared with germline, one end of the junction differs, possibly owing to a read error. This chain joins TRBV6-5 and TRBJ1-2, with D perhaps TRBD1 (5 bases). The length of the CDR3 is 14 residues. CDR1 is MNHEY and CDR2 is SVGAGI in the germline V gene. DNA of the CDR3: TGTGCCCCCATGGGGGGAAGGGGAGACTATTGCTACACCTTC. This encodes CAPMGGRGDYCYTF.

Relative to its sample, this clone is medium-sized (0.01 to 0.1%). The chain couples TRBV5-4 to TRBJ2-7, with TRBD1 as a possible D gene (6 bases). The germline CDR1 and CDR2 sequences are SGHNT and YYREEE (reference sequence). V lost 2 bases and J 7 bases, leaving 19 bases between the germline ends. The CDR3 has 15 residues. The CDR3 region is CASSFSLTGLGEQYF. CDR3 DNA: TGTGCCAGCAGCTTCTCTCTGACAGGCCTCGGGGAGCAGTACTTC.

By frequency in the sample, this clone is medium-sized. V gene TRBV30 combines with J gene TRBJ1-1, with a possible D match to TRBD1 (5 bases). The CDR3 covers 12 residues. Germline V gives CDR1 GTSNPN, CDR2 SVGIG (reference sequence). The V and J ends lost 5 bases and 1 base respectively, with 8 bases between them. This CDR3 is CAWGGGNTEAFF. The CDR3 DNA reads TGTGCCTGGGGGGGAGGGAACACTGAAGCTTTCTTT.

In this sample, this clone turned up a few times. J is TRBJ2-1 and V is TRBV5-4; 13 positions match TRBD2. CDR3 size: 17 residues. V lost 4 bases, J lost 3 bases, and 7 bases stayed unmatched. CDR1 is SGHNT and CDR2 is YYREEE in the germline V gene (reference sequence). CDR3 sequence reads: CASSPAGLAGNYNEQFF. In DNA, the CDR3 is TGTGCCAGCAGCCCCGCGGGACTAGCGGGGAACTACAATGAGCAGTTCTTC.

This clone showed up just once. The sample contains more than one DNA sequence encoding this CDR3. This chain connects TRBV11-2 to TRBJ2-4, with 7 nucleotides matching TRBD2. This CDR3 contains 13 residues. CDR1 is SGHAT, CDR2 FQNNGV, per germline. V trimming: 6 bases; J trimming: 13 bases; junction bases outside the gene matches: 12. Written as DNA, the CDR3 is TGTGCCAGCAGTCGGGGGGAGCTCCGGTTCCAGTACTTC. It specifies CASSRGELRFQYF.

This clone is termed large. The rearrangement joins TRBV10-3 to TRBJ1-1, with 10 bases fitting TRBD1. Germline CDR1 ENHRY, CDR2 SYGVKD. J gave up 4 bases and V 7 bases, and 6 bases lay outside the gene matches. The CDR3 is 14 residues long. CDR3 residues: CAIMKGQGPTEAFF. The CDR3 DNA is TGTGCCATCATGAAGGGACAGGGGCCCACTGAAGCTTTCTTT.

This clone is termed medium-sized. V is TRBV5-1 and J is TRBJ1-1, with D possibly being TRBD1 (6 bases). Looked up from germline, CDR1 is SGHRS and CDR2 is YFSETQ. This CDR3 region has 14 residues. V was cut by 0 bases and J by 9 bases, with 15 bases left in between. CDR3 in amino acids: CASSLAAGQSQAFF. The CDR3 DNA reads TGCGCCAGCAGCTTGGCGGCGGGACAAAGCCAAGCTTTCTTT.

V is TRBV2 and J is TRBJ1-6; TRBD1 matches at 10 bases. Germline CDR1 and CDR2: SNHLY and FYNNEI. Losses at the gene ends were 7 bases for V and 9 bases for J; bases not matched to a gene: 6. This CDR3 has 14 residues. CDR3: CASIRRDRGSPLHF. DNA of the CDR3: TGTGCCAGCATCCGTCGGGACAGGGGTTCACCCCTCCACTTT.

By sample fraction, this clone is medium-sized (0.01 to 0.1%). The V gene is TRBV11-3, the J gene TRBJ1-1; D is possibly TRBD1 (5 bases). Germline V gives CDR1 SGHNT, CDR2 YENEEA. This CDR3 region has 14 residues. The V end lost 5 bases, the J end lost 0 bases, and 10 bases lay between the germline ends. CDR3 in amino acids: CASSRGFMNTEAFF. The CDR3 DNA is TGTGCCAGCAGCCGGGGGTTCATGAACACTGAAGCTTTCTTT. Full variable domain (remainder filled in from reference TRBV11-3 and TRBJ1-1): EAGVVQSPRYKIIEKKQPVAFWCNPISGHNTLYWYLQNLGQGPELLIRYENEEAVDDSQLPKDRFSAERLKGVDSTLKIQPAELGDSAVYLCASSRGFMNTEAFFGQGTRLTVV.

Within the sample, this clone is large. This chain joins TRBV7-9 and TRBJ2-3, with 7 bases fitting TRBD1. With 1 base clipped from V and 9 bases from J, the junction kept 4 bases outside the gene matches. The CDR3 totals 13 residues. The germline CDR1 and CDR2 sequences are SEHNR and FQNEAQ (reference sequence). The CDR3 reads CASSLVTGETQYF. In DNA, the CDR3 is TGTGCCAGCAGCTTAGTCACAGGGGAGACGCAGTATTTT.

The chain links TRBV7-9 to TRBJ1-6; 8 bases align to TRBD1. CDR1 and CDR2 (germline): SEHNR, FQNEAQ (reference sequence). The CDR3 covers 17 residues. V lost 5 bases to trimming and J lost 3 bases; unmatched junction nucleotides: 9. The CDR3 is CASSPSGTGYYNSPLHF. CDR3 nucleotide sequence: TGTGCCAGCAGCCCCTCCGGGACAGGCTACTATAATTCACCCCTCCACTTT.

The chain uses TRBV10-3 and TRBJ1-1; no reliable D call. Trimming cost V 4 bases and J 8 bases, with 8 bases left between them. CDR3 length equals 11 residues. Per germline, CDR1 ENHRY and CDR2 SYGVKD. CDR3 sequence (DNA): TGTGCCATCAGTGGGGGTTCCGAAGCTTTCTTT. Its protein is CAISGGSEAFF.

This clone is medium-sized in the sample. The same CDR3 also results from other DNA sequences found in this sample. The V call is TRBV7-2, the J call TRBJ1-2; D gene ambiguous. Trimming pared 5 bases from V and 1 base from J, leaving 11 bases between. This CDR3 region has 14 residues. Looked up from germline, CDR1 is SGHTA and CDR2 is FQGNSA. The CDR3 DNA reads TGTGCCAGCAGCCTGGACGGATTTAACTATGGCTACACCTTC. This codes for CASSLDGFNYGYTF. Full variable domain (outside the CDR3, taken from reference TRBV7-2 and TRBJ1-2): GAGVSQSPSNKVTEKGKDVELRCDPISGHTALYWYRQSLGQGLEFLIYFQGNSAPDKSGLPSDRFSAERTGGSVSTLTIQRTQQEDSAVYLCASSLDGFNYGYTFGSGTRLTVV.

V and J are TRBV6-6 and TRBJ2-7, with D unresolved. Trimming shortened V by 7 bases and J by 4 bases, and 17 bases separated the two germline ends. The germline V gene encodes CDR1 MNHNY and CDR2 SVGAGI (reference sequence). This CDR3 has 14 amino acids. CDR3 region: CASTEVHVGYEQYF. CDR3 sequence (DNA): TGTGCCAGCACAGAGGTGCACGTTGGATACGAGCAGTACTTC.